The 21 T cell receptor beta chains below all came from one sample that was sequenced in a study of graft-versus-host responses after intestinal transplantation (dated by TCRdb to about 2021). The library was obtained by the immunoSEQ multiplex PCR assay. TCRdb took over this immuneACCESS table, retaining in-frame rearrangements with V and J assigned. Such tables are incomplete; in checked studies, under half of the missing clones stem from an unresolved V gene, and the remainder is unexplained. The sample yields roughly 120,000 clones; just over 90% were counted once. More than 0.15% of the sample lies in the top ten. In the paper's terms, the time point label means: cells obtained before transplantation from donor or recipient. The antigens of these receptors remain unknown. The sample was unstimulated CD4+ T cells sorted from spleen or lymph node cells, taken before intestinal transplant. The receptors come from a human donor who received an intestinal transplant.

J is TRBJ1-2 and V is TRBV29-1; weak D call: TRBD1 (5 bases). The germline V gene has CDR1 SQVTM and CDR2 ANQGSEA. Trimming cost V 6 bases and J 8 bases, with 13 bases left between them. The CDR3 consists of 11 residues. CDR3 coding DNA: TGCAGCGTGATAGGACAACGAGGCTACACCTTC. Its translation: CSVIGQRGYTF.

V gene TRBV19 combines with J gene TRBJ1-6; 7 positions match TRBD1. V lost 6 bases, J lost 6 bases, and 8 bases stayed unmatched. Germline V CDR1 and CDR2: LNHDA, SQIVND (reference sequence). There are 15 residues in the CDR3. The CDR3 region has the DNA TGTGCCAGTAGACGGGACAGCTTGACTAATTCACCCCTCCACTTT. Amino acids: CASRRDSLTNSPLHF.

This rearrangement joins TRBV5-4 to TRBJ2-5, with 9 positions matching TRBD1. CDR1 and CDR2 from the germline V gene are SGHNT and YYREEE (reference sequence). The CDR3 totals 13 residues. With 4 bases clipped from V and 4 bases from J, the junction kept 2 bases outside the gene matches. The CDR3 sequence: CASSKDRGETQYF. The CDR3 nucleotides are TGTGCCAGCAGCAAGGACAGGGGAGAGACCCAGTACTTC. The entire variable domain, with the rest obtained from reference TRBV5-4 and TRBJ2-5, is as follows: ETGVTQSPTHLIKTRGQQVTLRCSSQSGHNTVSWYQQALGQGPQFIFQYYREEENGRGNFPPRFSGLQFPNYSSELNVNALELDDSALYLCASSKDRGETQYFGPGTRLLVL.

V is TRBV29-1 and J is TRBJ1-3; TRBD1 matches 12 bases. Per the germline V gene, CDR1 is SQVTM and CDR2 is ANQGSEA. The CDR3 has 13 residues. J gave up 4 bases and V 7 bases, and 2 bases lay outside the gene matches. The CDR3 sequence is CSAGQGAGNTIYF. As DNA, the CDR3 is TGCAGCGCGGGACAGGGGGCCGGAAACACCATATATTTT.

The chain carries TRBV30 and TRBJ2-1, with 10 bases that match TRBD1. The germline V gene encodes CDR1 GTSNPN and CDR2 SVGIG (reference sequence). The trim removed 4 bases at V and 7 bases at J, leaving 7 bases unmatched. This CDR3 comprises 14 residues. CDR3 protein: CAWKRDRGLNEQFF. The CDR3 DNA reads as TGTGCCTGGAAGCGGGACAGGGGTTTGAATGAGCAGTTCTTC.

This clone occurred a few times. J is TRBJ2-5 and V is TRBV28; D ambiguous. The germline V gene encodes CDR1 MDHEN and CDR2 SYDVKM. This CDR3 is built from 13 residues. V was clipped by 1 base and J by 2 bases, with 5 bases between them. The CDR3 sequence: CASSLSRQETQYF. CDR3 nucleotide sequence: TGTGCCAGCAGTTTATCCCGGCAAGAGACCCAGTACTTC.

V is TRBV30 and J is TRBJ1-3, with 7 bases aligning to TRBD1. CDR1 GTSNPN and CDR2 SVGIG come from the germline V gene (reference sequence). The CDR3 is made up of 13 amino acids. J was trimmed by 6 bases and V by 1 base; bases with no gene match: 3. CDR3 in DNA: TGTGCCTGGAGTGAGGGACAGCCAAACACCATATATTTT. Translated, it gives CAWSEGQPNTIYF.

The chain carries TRBV30 and TRBJ2-7; 8 bases are shared with TRBD2. The germline V gene encodes CDR1 GTSNPN and CDR2 SVGIG (reference sequence). This CDR3 is 16 amino acids long. With 0 bases clipped from V and 0 bases from J, the junction kept 7 bases outside the gene matches. CDR3 sequence reads: CAWSVRPGGFSYEQYF. CDR3 nucleotides: TGTGCCTGGAGTGTAAGGCCGGGGGGGTTCTCCTACGAGCAGTACTTC.

V is TRBV10-3 and J is TRBJ2-3; TRBD1 matches at 10 bases. Germline CDR1 ENHRY, CDR2 SYGVKD. Trimming at V came to 5 bases and at J to 5 bases, leaving 7 bases not matched to a gene. The CDR3 runs 15 residues. The CDR3 loop reads CAISSGTGEVDTQYF. Here the CDR3 DNA reads TGTGCCATCAGTTCCGGGACAGGGGAAGTAGATACGCAGTATTTT.

The chain uses TRBV20-1 and TRBJ2-5; 7 bases are a match to TRBD2. The J call may be mistaken, given a closer DNA end match to TRBJ2-7. The CDR3 contains 11 residues. From germline, CDR1 is DFQATT and CDR2 SNEGSKA (reference sequence). The CDR3 sequence: CSVRGSYEQYF. In DNA, the CDR3 is TGCAGTGTTCGCGGGAGCTACGAGCAGTACTTC.

The rearrangement uses TRBV27 and TRBJ1-1; D might be TRBD1 (5 bases). Looked up from germline, CDR1 is MNHEY and CDR2 is SMNVEV (reference sequence). Trimming left V 1 base short and J 4 bases short, with 10 bases between. CDR3 length: 14 amino acids. The chain's CDR3 is CASSLYRTGTEAFF. The CDR3 DNA follows: TGTGCCAGCAGTTTATACAGGACCGGCACTGAAGCTTTCTTT.

The rearrangement links TRBV29-1 to TRBJ2-7; unclear D gene. V shed 4 bases and J shed 4 bases, with 17 bases lying between them. Germline-derived CDR1 and CDR2 are SQVTM and ANQGSEA. The CDR3 totals 14 residues. The CDR3 here is CSVGMQVIGYEQYF. In nucleotides, the CDR3 is TGCAGCGTTGGGATGCAGGTTATAGGATACGAGCAGTACTTC.

The rearrangement joins TRBV6-1 to TRBJ2-2, with a weak D call TRBD1 (6 bases). The V gene lost 5 bases and the J gene lost 9 bases, with 13 bases spanning the gap. Germline-derived CDR1 and CDR2 are MNHNS and SASEGT. This CDR3 spans 13 amino acids. In DNA form, the CDR3 reads TGTGCCAGCAGTACAGGGTACCTTAGGGAGCTGTTTTTT. Translated: CASSTGYLRELFF.

The chain employs TRBV7-3 and TRBJ2-1; the D is unclear. From germline, CDR1 is SGHTA and CDR2 FQGTGA. V was pared by 0 bases and J by 1 base, with 7 bases between. The CDR3 has 15 residues. The CDR3 loop is CASSLTFGSYNEQFF. CDR3 in DNA: TGTGCCAGCAGCTTAACTTTCGGTTCCTACAATGAGCAGTTCTTC.

The genes are TRBV7-9 and TRBJ1-3; 7 nucleotides agree with TRBD1. Germline V gives CDR1 SEHNR, CDR2 FQNEAQ (reference sequence). The CDR3 has 16 amino acids. The J segment lost 0 bases and the V segment lost 2 bases, leaving 4 bases of the junction unmatched. The CDR3 spells CASSLTGQSSGNTIYF. The CDR3 DNA is TGTGCCAGCAGCTTAACGGGACAGAGCTCTGGAAACACCATATATTTT.

This chain connects TRBV7-2 to TRBJ1-2; TRBD1 aligns across 11 bases. Germline CDR1 and CDR2: SGHTA and FQGNSA. V dropped 0 bases and J dropped 8; count of bases not matched to a gene: 5. The CDR3 runs 15 residues. CDR3 region: CASSLAGTGGAGYTF. The CDR3 DNA reads as TGTGCCAGCAGCTTAGCCGGGACAGGGGGTGCCGGCTACACCTTC.

The chain recombines TRBV15 with TRBJ2-3, with 7 bases that match TRBD2. Germline CDR1 and CDR2: LNHNV and YYDKDF (reference sequence). The V and J ends lost 0 bases and 6 bases, in that order; junction bases with no gene match: 9. CDR3 length: 16 amino acids. The CDR3 sequence: CATSRETSRAVDTQYF. The DNA of the CDR3 is TGTGCCACCAGCAGAGAGACTAGCCGGGCGGTGGATACGCAGTATTTT.

The V call is TRBV7-8, the J call TRBJ2-7; a possible D gene is TRBD1 (6 bases). The CDR3 runs 15 residues. Germline V gene data show CDR1 as SGHVS and CDR2 as FQNEAQ. V lost 4 bases and J 6 bases, leaving 19 bases between the germline ends. The CDR3 DNA sequence: TGTGCCAGCAGCTACATACAGGGACCCCTTGTCGAGCAGTACTTC. It specifies CASSYIQGPLVEQYF. Supplemented by reference TRBV7-8 and TRBJ2-7, the full variable domain reads GAGVSQSPRYKVAKRGQDVALRCDPISGHVSLFWYQQALGQGPEFLTYFQNEAQLDKSGLPSDRFFAERPEGSVSTLKIQRTQQEDSAVYLCASSYIQGPLVEQYFGPGTRLTVT.

This chain joins TRBV6-6 and TRBJ2-7, with TRBD1 as a possible D gene (6 bases). The CDR3 contains 15 residues. V shed 2 bases and J shed 2 bases, with 13 bases lying between them. The germline V gene has CDR1 MNHNY and CDR2 SVGAGI (reference sequence). Here the CDR3 reads CASSYKSGQPYEQYF. DNA for the CDR3: TGTGCCAGCAGTTACAAATCGGGACAACCCTACGAGCAGTACTTC.

CDR3: CASGWDRVETQYF. Here the CDR3 DNA reads TGTGCTAGTGGTTGGGACAGGGTAGAGACCCAGTACTTC. The chain employs TRBV12-5 and TRBJ2-5, with 9 positions matching TRBD1. Germline V gene data show CDR1 as LGHNT and CDR2 as FRNRAP. This CDR3 is 13 amino acids long. Losses at the gene ends were 4 bases for V and 4 bases for J; bases not matched to a gene: 1.

The chain carries TRBV28 and TRBJ1-2, with TRBD1 matching 9 bases. This CDR3 is 13 amino acids long. The trim removed 6 bases at V and 8 bases at J, leaving 7 bases unmatched. Germline-derived CDR1 and CDR2 are MDHEN and SYDVKM. As DNA, the CDR3 is TGTGCCAGCAGACAGGGGGCTTTACCCGGCTACACCTTC. It encodes CASRQGALPGYTF.